The following is a T cell receptor beta chain sequence with its context. The CDR3 length is 14 residues. Germline CDR1 and CDR2: ENHRY and SYGVKD. Unmatched junction bases numbered 0, after V lost 6 bases and J lost 1 base. Reverse transcription used about 0.45 to 1 ug RNA and random hexamers. TCRdb re-called the immunoSEQ multiplex PCR reads with MiXCR, one entry per CDR3 protein. The sample gives approximately 280,000 distinct CDR3 sequences, approximately 84% of which show up once; approximately 0.11% is in the top ten. This entry comes from a study of CD8 T cells in Susac syndrome. The sequence came from a human donor with multiple sclerosis. The sample was CD8+ T cells from PBMCs. This chain joins TRBV10-3 and TRBJ2-6, with TRBD1 matching 7 bases. CDR3 loop: CAISRGSGANVLTF. For the CDR3, the DNA is TGTGCCATCAGCAGGGGGTCTGGGGCCAACGTCCTGACTTTC.